This paragraph covers one T cell receptor beta chain sequence. Its antigen is currently unknown. This same CDR3 is encoded by further DNA sequences in the sample. V lost 2 bases and J lost 3, with 7 bases in between. CDR1 is SGHTA and CDR2 is FQGNSA in the germline V gene. This CDR3 has 13 residues. The run depth of the assay was deep. Libraries were prepared by immunoSEQ multiplex PCR; TCRdb keeps only in-frame clonotypes and omits some of them. Among about 2.4 million clones listed, approximately 93% were seen once. The source of the sample is a study of shared clonotypes between healthy human individuals. Study-level results: Naive CD4 clonotype sharing across a few donors was about 5%. Generation probability values for non-shared clonotypes were lower than those for clonotypes shared by all four donors. Donor scarcity curtailed the genetic and exposure-history diversity represented herein.

The chain combines TRBV7-2 with TRBJ1-2; maybe TRBD1 (6 bases). The source material was naive CD4+ T cells from PBMCs. Subset: CD45RA+ positively selected. The sequence came from a man between 18 and 35 years old in good health. Some clones in this sample may be carry-over from other donors' samples. The CDR3 DNA follows: TGTGCCAGCAGCTTATGGACAGACTATGGCTACACCTTC. Its protein is CASSLWTDYGYTF.